This T cell receptor beta chain was captured in a study of CD8 T cells in ankylosing spondylitis. Study conclusions and caveats: Seemingly distinctive of ankylosing spondylitis blood was a TCR beta motif formed by eight highly homologous variants. Earlier studies detected some motif variants in reactive arthritis synovial fluid and blood. The clones that were linked to disease were reported to be significantly enriched in matched synovial fluid samples from ankylosing spondylitis patients. Disease-linked clones bore a CD8+ phenotype, appearing relatively rarely in peripheral blood.

The germline V gene encodes CDR1 SGHDT and CDR2 YYEEEE. CDR3 length: 14 residues. Trimming stripped 2 bases from V and 10 bases from J, with 15 bases between. At least ten counts were recorded for this clonotype. What it binds is unknown. TCR beta libraries were made by quantitative 5'-RACE with molecular barcodes. TCRdb re-analysed the 5' RACE reads in MiXCR, keeping a single row per CDR3 protein. The repertoire holds around 490,000 distinct CDR3 sequences, with approximately 5% as singletons. This sequence joins TRBV5-6 and TRBJ2-2; D remains unclear. The sequenced sample was blood, either unsorted or a sorted T cell fraction (not recorded which). The clonotype comes from a male donor with ankylosing spondylitis. In nucleotides, the CDR3 is TGTGCCAGCAGCTTACAGTCCGGTTATTTGGAGCTGTTTTTT. Its protein is CASSLQSGYLELFF.